A selection of T cell receptor beta chains follows, all from one sample in a study of T cells in Graves' hyperthyroidism and ophthalmopathy. A single record per CDR3 protein comes from TCRdb applying MiXCR to the multiplex PCR reads. Of a few hundred thousand distinct CDR3 sequences listed, approximately 19% are singletons. Sequenced material: blood. These receptor sequences come from a young woman with Graves' hyperthyroidism. Each CDR3 is given with its conserved first and last residue. The order of the fields is clone size, J gene, D gene, V gene, CDR3 length, CDR3 DNA, CDR3 protein. D genes are given only for firm matches. Expanded clones get a size class; other rows say once, few or many, or leave the size out.

size: .; J: TRBJ2-7; D: .; V: TRBV6-5; length: 13; DNA: TGTGCCAGCAGTTTAACCAGGGGTTACGAGCAGTACTTC; CDR3: CASSLTRGYEQYF
size: .; J: TRBJ1-3; D: TRBD1; V: TRBV6-1; length: 15; DNA: TGTGCCAGCCCCCGGGACAGGGACTCTGGAAACACCATATATTTT; CDR3: CASPRDRDSGNTIYF
size: few; J: TRBJ1-4; D: TRBD1; V: TRBV12-3/TRBV12-4; length: 13; DNA: TGTGCCAGCAGTTTTTCCCGACAGGGGAATTTGTTTTTT; CDR3: CASSFSRQGNLFF
size: many; J: TRBJ2-2; D: .; V: TRBV12-3/TRBV12-4; length: 16; DNA: TGTGCCAGCAGCGGGCAAGGGCCAGGGTTATCCGGGGAGCTGTTTTTT; CDR3: CASSGQGPGLSGELFF
size: many; J: TRBJ2-7; D: TRBD1; V: TRBV4-1; length: 14; DNA: TGCGCCAGCAGCCAAAGGACAGGGGTGGACGAGCAGTACTTC; CDR3: CASSQRTGVDEQYF
size: .; J: TRBJ2-5; D: TRBD2; V: TRBV9; length: 16; DNA: TGTGCCAGCAGCTCGGGACTAGCGGAAGCCCCCGAGACCCAGTACTTC; CDR3: CASSSGLAEAPETQYF
size: few; J: TRBJ1-1; D: .; V: TRBV5-1; length: 14; DNA: TGCGCCAGCAGCTTGGTGAAGGGGGACACTGAAGCTTTCTTT; CDR3: CASSLVKGDTEAFF
size: .; J: TRBJ2-5; D: .; V: TRBV7-8; length: 12; DNA: TGTGCCAGCAGGGAGGGTGGGGAGACCCAGTACTTC; CDR3: CASREGGETQYF
size: many; J: TRBJ2-5; D: .; V: TRBV20-1; length: 13; DNA: TGCAGTGCTAGGGTAGCGATTCGGGAGACCCAGTACTTC; CDR3: CSARVAIRETQYF
size: many; J: TRBJ1-1; D: .; V: TRBV6-1; length: 15; DNA: TGTGCCAGCAGCTCTAGGGAGGAAGATCCCACTGAAGCTTTCTTT; CDR3: CASSSREEDPTEAFF
size: .; J: TRBJ2-2; D: TRBD1; V: TRBV5-1; length: 16; DNA: TGCGCCAGCAGGGGACAGGGTACTCCCGACACCGGGGAGCTGTTTTTT; CDR3: CASRGQGTPDTGELFF
size: many; J: TRBJ2-2; D: TRBD2; V: TRBV28; length: 15; DNA: TGTGCCAGCAGTTTAGCGGGGGGCTTCACCGGGGAGCTGTTTTTT; CDR3: CASSLAGGFTGELFF
size: few; J: TRBJ2-2; D: .; V: TRBV5-5; length: 15; DNA: TGTGCCAGCAGCCCCGGGGTCAGGGGCACCGGGGAGCTGTTTTTT; CDR3: CASSPGVRGTGELFF
size: few; J: TRBJ1-4; D: .; V: TRBV25-1; length: 14; DNA: TGTGCCAGCTCAAGACCGTCCGTTAATGAAAAACTGTTTTTT; CDR3: CASSRPSVNEKLFF
size: many; J: TRBJ2-5; D: .; V: TRBV7-2; length: 16; DNA: TGTGCCAGCAGCCTACGTAGGGGGGTCCTCCAGGAGACCCAGTACTTC; CDR3: CASSLRRGVLQETQYF
size: many; J: TRBJ1-5; D: .; V: TRBV6-2/TRBV6-3; length: 19; DNA: TGTGCCAGCAGTTACGGCCGGGACCATTATTGGGATAGCAATCAGCCCCAGCATTTT; CDR3: CASSYGRDHYWDSNQPQHF
size: many; J: TRBJ2-5; D: .; V: TRBV10-3; length: 16; DNA: TGTGCCATCCGAGAAGCTACACAAAGCGGAGGGGAGACCCAGTACTTC; CDR3: CAIREATQSGGETQYF
size: many; J: TRBJ2-7; D: .; V: TRBV2; length: 17; DNA: TGTGCCAGCAGTGAAGCGCGTCTGAGGGACGGAACCTACGAGCAGTACTTC; CDR3: CASSEARLRDGTYEQYF
size: many; J: TRBJ1-2; D: .; V: TRBV10-3; length: 14; DNA: TGTGCCATCAGTGATCAACGATCTAACTATGGCTACACCTTC; CDR3: CAISDQRSNYGYTF
size: many; J: TRBJ2-7; D: .; V: TRBV7-9; length: 16; DNA: TGTGCCAGCACGAATCATGGCAGACTCCACTCCTACGAGCAGTACTTC; CDR3: CASTNHGRLHSYEQYF
size: many; J: TRBJ1-5; D: TRBD1; V: TRBV19; length: 15; DNA: TGTGCCAGTAGTCCAGACAGGGGTAGCAATCAGCCCCAGCATTTT; CDR3: CASSPDRGSNQPQHF
size: .; J: TRBJ1-2; D: TRBD1; V: TRBV5-1; length: 14; DNA: TGCGCCAGCAGCTTGGCGGGACAGAAGTATGGCTACACCTTC; CDR3: CASSLAGQKYGYTF
size: many; J: TRBJ2-7; D: .; V: TRBV18; length: 13; DNA: TGTGCCAGCTCACCAAGAGGGGCTGCCGAGCAGTACTTC; CDR3: CASSPRGAAEQYF
size: many; J: TRBJ2-5; D: .; V: TRBV6-5; length: 14; DNA: TGTGCCAGCAGTTATTTGGGGGACGGGGAGACCCAGTACTTC; CDR3: CASSYLGDGETQYF
size: many; J: TRBJ1-1; D: .; V: TRBV27; length: 14; DNA: TGTGCCAGCAGCCCGATAGCTGAGGAACCTGAAGCTTTCTTT; CDR3: CASSPIAEEPEAFF
size: many; J: TRBJ1-3; D: .; V: TRBV15; length: 15; DNA: TGTGCCACCAGTATGACGGGGGGCGCCGGAAACACCATATATTTT; CDR3: CATSMTGGAGNTIYF
size: .; J: TRBJ2-7; D: TRBD1; V: TRBV12-3/TRBV12-4; length: 14; DNA: TGTGCCAGCAGCAACGGACAGGGCCGCAACGAGCAGTACTTC; CDR3: CASSNGQGRNEQYF
size: .; J: TRBJ1-6; D: .; V: TRBV3-1; length: 16; DNA: TGTGCCAGCAGCCAAGGTTCAGGGCAGGGAATCGTGCCCCTCCACTTT; CDR3: CASSQGSGQGIVPLHF
size: .; J: TRBJ2-5; D: .; V: TRBV4-2; length: 15; DNA: TGTGCCAGCAGCCAAGATCGGGCAGCAGAGGAGACCCAGTACTTC; CDR3: CASSQDRAAEETQYF
size: .; J: TRBJ2-7; D: .; V: TRBV30; length: 13; DNA: TGTGCCTGGAGTGTAGAACAATTCTACGAGCAGTACTTC; CDR3: CAWSVEQFYEQYF
size: many; J: TRBJ1-6; D: .; V: TRBV6-1; length: 15; DNA: TGTGCCAGCAGTGAACAGGGAGGGAAGAGGTCACCCCTCCACTTT; CDR3: CASSEQGGKRSPLHF
size: many; J: TRBJ2-7; D: .; V: TRBV6-1; length: 16; DNA: TGTGCCAGCAGCTGGGGAACGACAGGTTCTTCCTACGAGCAGTACTTC; CDR3: CASSWGTTGSSYEQYF
size: many; J: TRBJ2-5; D: .; V: TRBV18; length: 15; DNA: TGTGCCAGCTCACCACGAAACCGCGGTTGGGAGACCCAGTACTTC; CDR3: CASSPRNRGWETQYF
size: few; J: TRBJ1-3; D: .; V: TRBV9; length: 13; DNA: TGTTCCAGCAGCGTAGAACGGCCCAACACCATATATTTT; CDR3: CSSSVERPNTIYF
size: many; J: TRBJ1-6; D: TRBD1; V: TRBV12-3/TRBV12-4; length: 14; DNA: TGTGCCAGCGGCTCGCAGGGGGTGGGTTCACCCCTCCACTTT; CDR3: CASGSQGVGSPLHF
size: many; J: TRBJ2-3; D: .; V: TRBV7-8; length: 14; DNA: TGTGCCAGCAGCCAACTCAGGGATTCAGATACGCAGTATTTT; CDR3: CASSQLRDSDTQYF
size: .; J: TRBJ2-7; D: TRBD1; V: TRBV18; length: 17; DNA: TGTGCCAGCTCACCTCCGGGACAGGGGTCGCTTTCCTACGAGCAGTACTTC; CDR3: CASSPPGQGSLSYEQYF
size: many; J: TRBJ1-2; D: TRBD1; V: TRBV29-1; length: 13; DNA: TGCAGCGTTCACAGGGGGCTTGACTATGGCTACACCTTC; CDR3: CSVHRGLDYGYTF
size: few; J: TRBJ2-5; D: TRBD2; V: TRBV20-1; length: 14; DNA: TGCAGTGCTCCGACGGGGGGGCCCGGTGAGACCCAGTACTTC; CDR3: CSAPTGGPGETQYF
size: many; J: TRBJ2-7; D: TRBD1; V: TRBV28; length: 16; DNA: TGTGCCAGCAGTTTACCGGGGACAGGGGGCGCCTACGAGCAGTACTTC; CDR3: CASSLPGTGGAYEQYF
size: .; J: TRBJ2-5; D: TRBD1; V: TRBV7-7; length: 17; DNA: TGTGCTAGCAGCTTAGGTCCGGGACAGGGTGAGGAGAAGACCCAGTACTTC; CDR3: CASSLGPGQGEEKTQYF
size: many; J: TRBJ2-6; D: .; V: TRBV5-5; length: 16; DNA: TGTGCCAGCAGCTTGGTGATTCTCCCTGGGGCCAACGTCCTGACTTTC; CDR3: CASSLVILPGANVLTF
size: many; J: TRBJ2-2; D: TRBD2; V: TRBV27; length: 13; DNA: TGTGCCAGCAAATTCGGGGGGAGCGGGGAGCTGTTTTTT; CDR3: CASKFGGSGELFF
size: many; J: TRBJ1-1; D: .; V: TRBV29-1; length: 14; DNA: TGCAGCGTTACGACTGTCCAAATGGTCGCTGAAGCTTTCTTT; CDR3: CSVTTVQMVAEAFF
size: many; J: TRBJ1-1; D: TRBD1; V: TRBV5-1; length: 14; DNA: TGCGCCAGCAGCACCTTAACAGGGGGCACTGAAGCTTTCTTT; CDR3: CASSTLTGGTEAFF
size: .; J: TRBJ2-4; D: TRBD1; V: TRBV20-1; length: 15; DNA: TGCAGTGCACCCGACAGGGGGGTAGCCAAAAACATTCAGTACTTC; CDR3: CSAPDRGVAKNIQYF
size: many; J: TRBJ2-7; D: TRBD1; V: TRBV7-4; length: 14; DNA: TGTGCCAGCAGCAGAGACAGGGGGCACTACGAGCAGTACTTC; CDR3: CASSRDRGHYEQYF
size: .; J: TRBJ1-5; D: .; V: TRBV6-5; length: 17; DNA: TGTGCCAGCAGTTACGGAGGGGGTGGGAGTTCGATCCAGCCCCAGCATTTT; CDR3: CASSYGGGGSSIQPQHF
size: .; J: TRBJ2-7; D: .; V: TRBV24-1; length: 15; DNA: TGTGCCACCAGTGATTCGGCCAGGGGATTACCCGAGCAGTACTTC; CDR3: CATSDSARGLPEQYF
size: many; J: TRBJ1-1; D: TRBD1; V: TRBV20-1; length: 13; DNA: TGCAGTGCTACCAGGACAGGGAGAGATGAAGCTTTCTTT; CDR3: CSATRTGRDEAFF
size: .; J: TRBJ2-5; D: .; V: TRBV29-1; length: 11; DNA: TGCAGCGTACAGTCTTCGGAGACCCAGTACTTC; CDR3: CSVQSSETQYF
size: many; J: TRBJ2-7; D: .; V: TRBV20-1; length: 15; DNA: TGCAGTGCTAGAGCCGGCCGGGGGAGCTCCTACGAGCAGTACTTC; CDR3: CSARAGRGSSYEQYF
size: many; J: TRBJ1-1; D: TRBD1; V: TRBV29-1; length: 14; DNA: TGCAGCGTCACGGGACAGGGGGCGTTTACTGAAGCTTTCTTT; CDR3: CSVTGQGAFTEAFF
size: many; J: TRBJ2-7; D: TRBD2; V: TRBV20-1; length: 15; DNA: TGCAGTGCCGATGGGACTAGCGGAGACCGATACGAGCAGTACTTC; CDR3: CSADGTSGDRYEQYF
size: .; J: TRBJ1-2; D: TRBD1; V: TRBV12-3/TRBV12-4; length: 13; DNA: TGTGCCAGCAGCCCTGGACAGGGCAGAGACTACACCTTC; CDR3: CASSPGQGRDYTF